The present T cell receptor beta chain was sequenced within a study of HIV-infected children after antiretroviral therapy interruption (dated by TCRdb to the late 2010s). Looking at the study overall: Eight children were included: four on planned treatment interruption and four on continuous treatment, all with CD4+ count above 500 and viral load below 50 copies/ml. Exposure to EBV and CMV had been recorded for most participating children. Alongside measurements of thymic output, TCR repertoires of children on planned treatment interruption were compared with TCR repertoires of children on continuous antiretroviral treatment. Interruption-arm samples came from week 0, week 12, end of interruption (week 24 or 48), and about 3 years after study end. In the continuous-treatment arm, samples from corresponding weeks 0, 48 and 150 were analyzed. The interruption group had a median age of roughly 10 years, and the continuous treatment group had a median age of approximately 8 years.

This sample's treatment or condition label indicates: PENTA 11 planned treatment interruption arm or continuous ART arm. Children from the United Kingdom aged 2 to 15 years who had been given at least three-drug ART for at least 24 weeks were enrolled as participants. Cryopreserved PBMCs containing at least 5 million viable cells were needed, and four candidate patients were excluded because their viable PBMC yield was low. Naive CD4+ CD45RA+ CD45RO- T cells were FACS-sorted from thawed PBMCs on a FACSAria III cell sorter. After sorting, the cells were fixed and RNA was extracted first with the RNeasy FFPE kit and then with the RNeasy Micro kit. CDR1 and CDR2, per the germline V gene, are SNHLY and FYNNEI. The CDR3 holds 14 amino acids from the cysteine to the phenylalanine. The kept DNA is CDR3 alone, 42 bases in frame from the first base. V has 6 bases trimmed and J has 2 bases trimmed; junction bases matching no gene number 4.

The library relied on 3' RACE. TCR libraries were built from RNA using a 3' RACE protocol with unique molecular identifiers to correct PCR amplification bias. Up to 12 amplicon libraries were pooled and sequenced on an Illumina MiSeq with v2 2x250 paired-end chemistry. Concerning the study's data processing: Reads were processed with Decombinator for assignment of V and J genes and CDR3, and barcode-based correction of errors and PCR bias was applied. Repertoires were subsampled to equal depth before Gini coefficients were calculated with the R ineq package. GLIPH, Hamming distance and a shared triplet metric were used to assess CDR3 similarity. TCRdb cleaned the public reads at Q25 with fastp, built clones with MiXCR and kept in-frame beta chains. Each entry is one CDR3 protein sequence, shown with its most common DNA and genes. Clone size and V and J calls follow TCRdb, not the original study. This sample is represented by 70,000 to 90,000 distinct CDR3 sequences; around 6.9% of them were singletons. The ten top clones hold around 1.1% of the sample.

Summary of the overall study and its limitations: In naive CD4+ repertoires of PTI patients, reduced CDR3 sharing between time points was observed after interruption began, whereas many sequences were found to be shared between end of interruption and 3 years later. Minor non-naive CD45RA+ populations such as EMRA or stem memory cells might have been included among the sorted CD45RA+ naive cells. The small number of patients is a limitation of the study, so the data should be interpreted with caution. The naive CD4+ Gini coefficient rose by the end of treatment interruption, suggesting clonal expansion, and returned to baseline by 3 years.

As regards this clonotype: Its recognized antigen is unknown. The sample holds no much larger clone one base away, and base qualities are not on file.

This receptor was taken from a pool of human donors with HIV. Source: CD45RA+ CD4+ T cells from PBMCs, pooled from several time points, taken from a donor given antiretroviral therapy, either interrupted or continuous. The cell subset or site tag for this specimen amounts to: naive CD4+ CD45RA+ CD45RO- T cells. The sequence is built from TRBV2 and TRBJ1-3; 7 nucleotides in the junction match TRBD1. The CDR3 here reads CASRVQGTGNTIYF. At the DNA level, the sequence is TGTGCCAGCAGGGTACAGGGGACTGGAAACACCATATATTTT.